This T cell receptor beta chain derives from a study of Ad26.COV2.S vaccination and SARS-CoV-2 variants (dated by TCRdb to the early 2020s). Regarding the research as a whole: Vaccine-arm donors were drawn from COV1001, a multicentre, randomized, double-blind, placebo-controlled phase I-IIa trial of Ad26.COV2.S in healthy adults. Sequencing of the TCRbeta repertoire served to evaluate the specificity and breadth of SARS-CoV-2-reactive T cell receptors following Ad26.COV2.S vaccination. Participants in the trial were split at random into five groups of five each, receiving low-dose or high-dose Ad26.COV2.S once or twice, or else placebo on both occasions. Investigators did not know the trial group allocation while performing experiments and assessing outcomes. The TCR-sequenced set comprised around 30 samples: around 20 Ad26.COV2.S vaccine recipients, 5 placebo recipients and 8 SARS-CoV-2 convalescent individuals. Ad26.COV2.S was given intramuscularly at 5x10^10 or 1x10^11 viral particles, as a single shot or as two shots 56 days apart.

The research as a whole found: After vaccination, spike-specific CD8+ and CD4+ T cell responses were reported to show substantial breadth. Non-spike TCR breadth was comparable between vaccine and placebo recipients, consistent with the vaccine containing only spike. Ad26.COV2.S recipients had higher spike-specific TCR breadth than placebo recipients (P = 0.0014). The study was not powered for comparison of responses between vaccine doses or regimens. It was noted by the authors that total T cell responses may have been underestimated by the TCR breadth and depth analyses.

The sample's treatment or condition label, in plain terms: around 19 received Ad26.COV2.S at low or high dose, single or two shots; several received placebo; per-sample allocation not given. Repertoires of vaccine and placebo recipients were sequenced from samples collected on day 63 after the first injection. In Cohort 1b, 25 to 30 adults aged 18-55 years were enrolled at a single site in Boston, USA, between 29 July and 7 August 2020. As a vaccine, Ad26.COV2.S was a replication-incompetent adenovirus type 26 vector that expressed a prefusion-stabilized SARS-CoV-2 spike protein derived from the original Wuhan strain. Taken from cysteine to phenylalanine, the CDR3 has 15 residues. This entry keeps only the CDR3 DNA: 45 bases, framed from base 1. Trimming accounts for 8 bases at V and 5 bases at J, while the number of junction bases matched to no gene is 15. Per the germline V gene, SGHRS is the CDR1 and YFSETQ is the CDR2.

The immunoSEQ Assay was the method used to sequence TCRbeta CDR3 regions. After extraction, genomic DNA underwent amplification by bias-controlled multiplex PCR, followed by high-throughput sequencing. The study's own analysis went as follows. To quantify the absolute abundance of every unique TCRbeta CDR3 region, sequences were collapsed and filtered. T cell fraction was estimated by normalization of TCRbeta template counts to usable DNA, with usable DNA being measured through amplification of reference genes present in all nucleated cells. Repertoire TCRs were annotated as SARS-CoV-2-specific when V gene, CDR3 amino acid sequence and J gene were exactly matched to a known reactive TCR set. The reference SARS-CoV-2 TCR set was obtained from MIRA and was filtered for enrichment in COVID-19-positive ImmuneCODE repertoires, whereby public or cross-reactive TCRs were removed. Using the MIRA antigens, annotated TCRs were further analysed by specific ORF or by position within an ORF. Breadth was defined as annotated unique rearrangements over total unique productive rearrangements; depth was the summed frequency of those rearrangements. Two-sided Wilcoxon rank-sum tests were used to compare TCR breadth between groups. The clones in this table, taken by TCRdb from immuneACCESS, are in-frame only. Not every clone is retained; where verified, under half of the shortfall comes from an unresolved V gene, and the cause of the rest is unknown. The DNA gave D and trimming, while V, J and clone size come from that table. This sample comprises hundreds of thousands of clones, roughly 91% of them detected only once. Roughly 3.1% of the sample comes from the top ten.

This clone was detected only a few times. Its antigen is currently not known. The input lacks base qualities; no much larger clone sits a single base away. The chain was built from TRBV5-1 and TRBJ1-1, with 7 bases in between that match TRBD1. This TCR derives from a person between 18 and 65 years old who received the Ad26.COV2.S COVID-19 vaccine or a placebo. The sample was peripheral blood, taken in a trial of Ad26.COV2.S vaccine versus placebo. The CDR3 protein is CASMIRQGGLTEAFF. The DNA reads TGCGCCAGTATGATTCGACAGGGAGGGTTAACTGAAGCTTTCTTT.